The 27 T cell receptor beta chains below were found in one sample sequenced in a study of T-cell reconstitution after alpha-beta-depleted transplantation in children. Unique molecular identifiers were incorporated when the TCRbeta library was constructed. Each CDR3 protein gets one entry after TCRdb re-called the PCR reads with MiXCR. The data hold 330,000 or so distinct CDR3 sequences, with around 10% observed a single time. The specimen was PBMCs, collected before TCRalphabeta/CD19-depleted stem cell transplant. Every receptor here comes from a boy younger than two with acute myeloid leukemia, due to receive a stem cell transplant.

At least ten counts were recorded for this clonotype. This rearrangement joins TRBV5-5 to TRBJ2-7; D call uncertain. This CDR3 spans 14 amino acids. In germline, CDR1 is SGHKS, CDR2 YYEKEE (reference sequence). Trimming removed 0 bases at V and 0 bases at J, with 7 bases between. CDR3 protein: CASSLGSLSYEQYF. DNA for the CDR3: TGTGCCAGCAGCTTGGGGTCCCTCTCCTACGAGCAGTACTTC.

This clonotype came up many times. The chain has TRBV7-2 and TRBJ2-7; 8 positions agree with TRBD2. V lost 0 bases and J lost 0; bases outside the gene matches: 4. CDR1 SGHTA and CDR2 FQGNSA come from the germline V gene. CDR3 size: 16 residues. The CDR3 sequence: CASSLASGIFSYEQYF. For the CDR3, the DNA is TGTGCCAGCAGCTTAGCTAGCGGGATTTTCTCCTACGAGCAGTACTTC.

This clonotype came up many times. The V and J genes are TRBV10-3 and TRBJ2-3; D is perhaps TRBD1 (6 bases). The CDR3 is made up of 13 amino acids. Germline CDR1 and CDR2: ENHRY and SYGVKD. V was clipped by 8 bases and J by 4 bases, with 13 bases between them. The CDR3: CAIRTEVADTQYF. CDR3 sequence (DNA): TGTGCCATCCGGACAGAAGTCGCAGATACGCAGTATTTT.

The chain couples TRBV5-1 to TRBJ2-2; D is perhaps TRBD1 (6 bases). Trimming cost V 0 bases and J 2 bases, with 8 bases left between them. Germline V gene sequence: CDR1 SGHRS, CDR2 YFSETQ. The CDR3 covers 15 residues. CDR3 DNA: TGCGCCAGCAGCTTGGGACAGGTCAACACCGGGGAGCTGTTTTTT. Amino acid sequence: CASSLGQVNTGELFF.

This clonotype was counted ten times or more. V and J are TRBV5-1 and TRBJ1-2; 8 bases map to TRBD1. V lost 2 bases to trimming and J lost 8 bases; unmatched junction nucleotides: 5. CDR1 and CDR2 from the germline V gene are SGHRS and YFSETQ. The CDR3 extends over 13 amino acids. CDR3 sequence reads: CASSFPTGGGYTF. Written as DNA, the CDR3 is TGCGCCAGCAGCTTTCCAACAGGGGGAGGCTACACCTTC. Full variable domain (rest looked up from reference TRBV5-1 and TRBJ1-2): KAGVTQTPRYLIKTRGQQVTLSCSPISGHRSVSWYQQTPGQGLQFLFEYFSETQRNKGNFPGRFSGRQFSNSRSEMNVSTLELGDSALYLCASSFPTGGGYTFGSGTRLTVV.

The rearrangement joins TRBV4-2 to TRBJ2-2; a possible D gene is TRBD2 (7 bases). V was pared by 0 bases and J by 4 bases, with 21 bases between. This CDR3 is 19 amino acids long. From germline, CDR1 is LGHNA and CDR2 YNFKEQ. The CDR3 loop reads CASSQDQGQFSGFTGELFF. The CDR3 coding sequence is TGTGCCAGCAGCCAAGATCAGGGGCAATTTAGCGGGTTCACCGGGGAGCTGTTTTTT.

In this sample, this clonotype turned up many times. V and J are TRBV11-2 and TRBJ2-7, with D hard to call. Germline V CDR1 and CDR2: SGHAT, FQNNGV. Trimming left V 5 bases short and J 4 bases short, with 12 bases between. The CDR3 contains 13 residues. CDR3 amino acids: CASSPGPRYEQYF. The CDR3 DNA is TGTGCCAGCAGCCCCGGGCCCAGATACGAGCAGTACTTC.

As regards this clonotype: Germline is not matched at one junction end, which may reflect a read error. The V and J genes are TRBV20-1 and TRBJ2-7; 7 bases map to TRBD2. This CDR3 is built from 13 residues. Looked up from germline, CDR1 is DFQATT and CDR2 is SNEGSKA (reference sequence). The CDR3 protein is CSATPGGFYAQYF. CDR3 nucleotides: TGCAGTGCTACGCCGGGGGGTTTCTACGCGCAGTACTTC.

Many counts were recorded for this clonotype. This chain joins TRBV28 and TRBJ2-3, with D possibly called TRBD1 or TRBD2 (5 bases each). CDR3 size: 18 residues. The germline gives CDR1 MDHEN, CDR2 SYDVKM. V lost 7 bases and J 3 bases, leaving 26 bases between the germline ends. Written as DNA, the CDR3 is TGTGCCAGCACCTTAAGCGATGGACGGGAAGGGGAAACAGATACGCAGTATTTT. It yields the protein CASTLSDGREGETDTQYF.

This clonotype was counted ten times or more. This rearrangement joins TRBV20-1 to TRBJ2-7; D may be TRBD1 or TRBD2 (6 bases each). The CDR3 totals 15 residues. Germline V gene lookup returns CDR1 DFQATT and CDR2 SNEGSKA (reference sequence). Trimming took off 3 bases at V and 0 bases at J, with 15 bases between the two ends. Written as DNA, the CDR3 is TGCAGTGCTAGCCTTCGGGGGCTCGGCTCCTACGAGCAGTACTTC. This gives the protein CSASLRGLGSYEQYF.

This clonotype occurred many times. The chain couples TRBV12-3 or TRBV12-4 to TRBJ2-1; the D gene is possibly TRBD1 (6 bases). Trimming stripped 10 bases from V and 4 bases from J, with 17 bases between. This CDR3 spans 14 amino acids. CDR3: CATRGPNLYNEQFF. DNA of the CDR3: TGTGCCACCAGGGGCCCTAATCTATACAATGAGCAGTTCTTC.

The rearrangement uses TRBV20-1 and TRBJ1-1, with D perhaps matching TRBD1 (6 bases). The germline V gene has CDR1 DFQATT and CDR2 SNEGSKA (reference sequence). This CDR3 comprises 15 residues. The germline V and J ends were trimmed by 1 base and 2 bases, with 14 bases remaining between them. CDR3 sequence reads: CSARASRGENTEAFF. The CDR3 nucleotides read TGCAGTGCTAGAGCATCCAGGGGCGAAAACACTGAAGCTTTCTTT.

This clonotype came up many times. The CDR3 loop reads CASSFGDRKRKAEKLFF. The CDR3 DNA reads as TGTGCCAGCAGCTTCGGGGACAGGAAAAGAAAAGCTGAAAAACTGTTTTTT. The J gene is TRBJ1-4, the V gene TRBV11-2; the match to TRBD1 covers 8 bases. The CDR3 consists of 17 residues. V was clipped by 3 bases and J by 7 bases; unmatched bases: 13. Germline V lookup: CDR1 SGHAT, CDR2 FQNNGV.

This clonotype was seen repeatedly, ten times or more. The gene calls are TRBV11-2 and TRBJ2-2; a weak D match, TRBD2 (5 bases). Germline values: CDR1 SGHAT, CDR2 FQNNGV. V lost 1 base and J lost 0, with 6 bases in between. The CDR3 runs to 15 residues. DNA of the CDR3: TGTGCCAGCAGCTTAGCTAGCTCGAACACCGGGGAGCTGTTTTTT. This translates into CASSLASSNTGELFF.

This clonotype was counted ten times or more. The chain recombines TRBV5-1 with TRBJ2-1; TRBD2 is a possible D gene (5 bases). This CDR3 is built from 14 residues. The V and J ends lost 2 bases and 4 bases respectively, with 10 bases between them. Germline-derived CDR1 and CDR2 are SGHRS and YFSETQ. In DNA form, the CDR3 reads TGCGCCAGCAGCTTAGAGGGATCATACAATGAGCAGTTCTTC. Its translation: CASSLEGSYNEQFF.

V is TRBV6-5 and J is TRBJ2-2; D might be TRBD2 (6 bases). The CDR3 loop spans 17 amino acids. V was pared by 0 bases and J by 4 bases, with 15 bases between. Per the germline V gene, CDR1 is MNHEY and CDR2 is SVGAGI. Here the CDR3 DNA reads TGTGCCAGCAGTTACTCGCCCGGGACTTCTTTCACCGGGGAGCTGTTTTTT. Amino acid sequence: CASSYSPGTSFTGELFF.

This clonotype was picked up many times. The V gene is TRBV7-2, the J gene TRBJ2-1; TRBD2 matches at 12 bases. With V trimmed by 5 bases and J by 7 bases, 9 bases remained unmatched. This CDR3 is built from 16 residues. Germline V lookup: CDR1 SGHTA, CDR2 FQGNSA. The CDR3 coding sequence is TGTGCCAGCAGCCCCCCACCTAGCGGGGGGGGGAATGAGCAGTTCTTC. Protein product: CASSPPPSGGGNEQFF. The full variable domain, with the rest looked up from reference TRBV7-2 and TRBJ2-1, is GAGVSQSPSNKVTEKGKDVELRCDPISGHTALYWYRQSLGQGLEFLIYFQGNSAPDKSGLPSDRFSAERTGGSVSTLTIQRTQQEDSAVYLCASSPPPSGGGNEQFFGPGTRLTVL.

This clonotype was found many times. This chain joins TRBV7-2 and TRBJ2-5, with 10 bases that match TRBD1. CDR1 and CDR2 (germline): SGHTA, FQGNSA. The V segment lost 6 bases and the J segment 5 bases; nucleotides outside the gene matches: 9. The CDR3 extends over 15 amino acids. The CDR3 nucleotides read TGTGCCAGCAGTCACGACAGGGGGCTGACGGAGACCCAGTACTTC. It encodes CASSHDRGLTETQYF. Full variable domain (outside the CDR3, taken from reference TRBV7-2 and TRBJ2-5): GAGVSQSPSNKVTEKGKDVELRCDPISGHTALYWYRQSLGQGLEFLIYFQGNSAPDKSGLPSDRFSAERTGGSVSTLTIQRTQQEDSAVYLCASSHDRGLTETQYFGPGTRLLVL.

The chain is built from TRBV19 and TRBJ2-3, with a weak D call TRBD2 (6 bases). CDR1 and CDR2 from the germline V gene are LNHDA and SQIVND (reference sequence). The CDR3 contains 14 residues. Trimming pared 3 bases from V and 3 bases from J, leaving 10 bases between. In nucleotides, the CDR3 is TGTGCCAGTAGTATCGGGGGAGTAACAGATACGCAGTATTTT. Its protein is CASSIGGVTDTQYF.

This clonotype was counted at least ten times. V and J are TRBV27 and TRBJ1-1, with D tentatively TRBD1 (5 bases). The V end was cut by 4 bases, the J end by 0 bases, with 12 bases between. CDR1 is MNHEY, CDR2 SMNVEV, per germline (reference sequence). The CDR3 contains 15 residues. CDR3 nucleotide sequence: TGTGCCAGCAGTTCCGTTCGGGGCTTGAACACTGAAGCTTTCTTT. Translating gives CASSSVRGLNTEAFF.

This clonotype was found a few times. This rearrangement joins TRBV10-3 to TRBJ2-7; 8 positions match TRBD1. Trimming at V came to 6 bases and at J to 4 bases, leaving 14 bases not matched to a gene. Germline V gene sequence: CDR1 ENHRY, CDR2 SYGVKD. This CDR3 spans 16 amino acids. The CDR3 loop is CAISDLLGTGTYEQYF. Written as DNA, the CDR3 is TGTGCCATCAGCGACCTTTTAGGGACAGGAACTTACGAGCAGTACTTC.

This clonotype was recorded many times. This sequence joins TRBV7-3 and TRBJ2-1, with 8 bases lining up with TRBD2. The CDR3 is 14 residues long. In germline, CDR1 is SGHTA, CDR2 FQGTGA. With V trimmed by 4 bases and J by 5 bases, 4 bases remained unmatched. The CDR3 here is CASSSGLGNNEQFF. In DNA, the CDR3 is TGTGCCAGCAGCTCGGGACTAGGGAACAATGAGCAGTTCTTC.

This clonotype was counted ten times or more. The chain has TRBV5-1 and TRBJ2-5; D ambiguous. The CDR3 has 14 residues. The V gene's germline CDR1 is SGHRS and CDR2 YFSETQ. V was shortened by 0 bases and J by 1 base, with 7 bases between the two germline ends. The CDR3 loop reads CASSLVGTQETQYF. The CDR3 nucleotides read TGCGCCAGCAGCTTGGTAGGAACCCAAGAGACCCAGTACTTC.

The sample holds many counts of this clonotype. This chain links TRBV20-1 with TRBJ1-2; D ambiguous. Germline CDR1 is DFQATT and CDR2 is SNEGSKA (reference sequence). This CDR3 has 10 amino acids. V shed 7 bases and J shed 8 bases, with 11 bases lying between them. The CDR3 here is CSGDSVGYTF. The CDR3 nucleotides are TGCAGTGGCGACTCCGTGGGCTACACCTTC.

This clonotype was seen ten or more times. This chain's CDR3 is CASSQVLSEPAYEQYF. The CDR3 coding sequence is TGTGCCAGCAGCCAAGTGCTATCGGAACCAGCCTACGAGCAGTACTTC. The chain uses TRBV4-2 and TRBJ2-7, with unresolved D. Trimming pared 1 base from V and 2 bases from J, leaving 15 bases between. The CDR3 consists of 16 residues. Per germline, CDR1 LGHNA and CDR2 YNFKEQ.

This clonotype was observed many times. The chain recombines TRBV7-2 with TRBJ2-3; TRBD2 might be the D (7 bases). There are 17 residues in the CDR3. The germline gives CDR1 SGHTA, CDR2 FQGNSA. V was clipped by 1 base and J by 3 bases, with 17 bases between them. CDR3 in amino acids: CASSLVVGRGGTDTQYF. In DNA form, the CDR3 reads TGTGCCAGCAGCTTAGTAGTGGGGAGGGGGGGGACAGATACGCAGTATTTT.

There are many counts of this clonotype. V usage is TRBV7-2 and J usage is TRBJ1-2; TRBD1 agrees at 7 bases. The CDR3 consists of 17 residues. The V and J ends lost 2 bases and 3 bases, in that order; junction bases with no gene match: 12. Germline lookup yields CDR1 SGHTA and CDR2 FQGNSA. The CDR3 sequence is CASSLRRTGRGYYGYTF. In DNA form, the CDR3 reads TGTGCCAGCAGCTTACGTAGGACAGGCCGGGGGTACTATGGCTACACCTTC. Supplemented by reference TRBV7-2 and TRBJ1-2, the full variable domain reads GAGVSQSPSNKVTEKGKDVELRCDPISGHTALYWYRQSLGQGLEFLIYFQGNSAPDKSGLPSDRFSAERTGGSVSTLTIQRTQQEDSAVYLCASSLRRTGRGYYGYTFGSGTRLTVV.